The source of this T cell receptor beta chain is a study of spatial heterogeneity in lung cancer. Time point given: sample taken at primary tumor resection. Sequencing covered unsorted whole RNA taken from tumor, nontumor lung or frozen PBMC. V lost 4 bases to trimming and J lost 5 bases, with 17 bases between them. Germline V gene lookup returns CDR1 LGHNA and CDR2 YNFKEQ. The CDR3 covers 15 residues. In TCRdb, the 5' RACE reads were re-called with MiXCR into one record per CDR3 protein. The repertoire consists of some 64,000 distinct CDR3 sequences, with around 8.2% occurring once and the leading ten covering less than 15%. This clonotype showed up just a few times.

The chain combines TRBV4-2 with TRBJ2-5, with D tentatively TRBD1 or TRBD2 (5 bases each). The source of this sequence is a female donor with early-stage non-small cell lung cancer. Specimen: PBMCs, collected at surgery. Here the CDR3 reads CASSPGAIKGETQYF. The DNA of the CDR3 is TGTGCCAGCAGCCCCGGGGCTATCAAGGGGGAGACCCAGTACTTC.